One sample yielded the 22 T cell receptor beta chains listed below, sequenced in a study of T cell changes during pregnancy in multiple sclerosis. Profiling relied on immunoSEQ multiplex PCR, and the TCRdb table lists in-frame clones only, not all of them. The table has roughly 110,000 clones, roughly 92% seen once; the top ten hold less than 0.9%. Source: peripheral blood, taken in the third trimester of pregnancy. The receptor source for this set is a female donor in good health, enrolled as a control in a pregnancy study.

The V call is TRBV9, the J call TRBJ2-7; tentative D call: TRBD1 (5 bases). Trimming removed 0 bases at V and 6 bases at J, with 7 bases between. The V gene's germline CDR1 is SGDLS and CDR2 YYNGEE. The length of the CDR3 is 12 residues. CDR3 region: CASSVAQGEQYF. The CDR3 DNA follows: TGTGCCAGCAGCGTAGCTCAGGGCGAGCAGTACTTC.

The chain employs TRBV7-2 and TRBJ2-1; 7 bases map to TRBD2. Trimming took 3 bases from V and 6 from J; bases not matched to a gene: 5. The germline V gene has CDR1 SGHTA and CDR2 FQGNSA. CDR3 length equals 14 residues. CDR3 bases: TGTGCCAGCAGCTTTGATCGGACTAGCAATGAGCAGTTCTTC. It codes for CASSFDRTSNEQFF.

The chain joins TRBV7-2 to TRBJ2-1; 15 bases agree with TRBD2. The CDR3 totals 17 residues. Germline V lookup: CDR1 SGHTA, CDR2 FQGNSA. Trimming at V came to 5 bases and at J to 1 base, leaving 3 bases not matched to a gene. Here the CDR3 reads CASSPGLAGGSYNEQFF. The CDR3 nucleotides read TGTGCCAGCAGCCCAGGACTAGCGGGGGGGTCCTACAATGAGCAGTTCTTC.

CDR3 residues: CASSFGLAGGHVSTDTQYF. The CDR3 bases are TGCGCCAGCAGCTTCGGACTAGCGGGGGGTCACGTTAGCACAGATACGCAGTATTTT. The chain links TRBV5-1 to TRBJ2-3, with TRBD2 identical over 14 bases. CDR3 size: 19 residues. V lost 2 bases, J lost 0 bases, and 8 bases stayed unmatched. Germline V gene sequence: CDR1 SGHRS, CDR2 YFSETQ.

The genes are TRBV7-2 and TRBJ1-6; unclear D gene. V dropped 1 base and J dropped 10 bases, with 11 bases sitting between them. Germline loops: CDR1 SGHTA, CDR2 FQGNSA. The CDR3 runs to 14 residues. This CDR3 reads CASSLDFPISPLHF. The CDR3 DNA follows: TGTGCCAGCAGCTTAGACTTCCCGATCTCACCCCTCCACTTT.

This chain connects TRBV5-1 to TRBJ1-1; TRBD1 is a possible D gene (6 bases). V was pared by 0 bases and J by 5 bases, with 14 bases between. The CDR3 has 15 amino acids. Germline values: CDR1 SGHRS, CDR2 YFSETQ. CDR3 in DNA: TGCGCCAGCAGCTTGGTGGGGGGGGCGGGAACTGAAGCTTTCTTT. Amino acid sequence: CASSLVGGAGTEAFF.

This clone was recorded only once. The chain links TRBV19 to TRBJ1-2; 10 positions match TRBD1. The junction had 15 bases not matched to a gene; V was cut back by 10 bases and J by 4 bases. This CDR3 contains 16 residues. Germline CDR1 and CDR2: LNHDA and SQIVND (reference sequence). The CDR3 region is CATQRDRGQISYGYTF. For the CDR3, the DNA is TGTGCCACCCAGAGGGACAGGGGTCAAATCTCCTATGGCTACACCTTC.

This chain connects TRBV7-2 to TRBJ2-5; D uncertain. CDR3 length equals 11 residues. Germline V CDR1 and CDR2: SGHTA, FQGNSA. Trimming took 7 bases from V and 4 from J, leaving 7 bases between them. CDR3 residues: CASTPGETQYF. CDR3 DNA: TGTGCCAGCACCCCAGGAGAGACCCAGTACTTC. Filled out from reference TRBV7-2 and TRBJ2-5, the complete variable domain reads GAGVSQSPSNKVTEKGKDVELRCDPISGHTALYWYRQSLGQGLEFLIYFQGNSAPDKSGLPSDRFSAERTGGSVSTLTIQRTQQEDSAVYLCASTPGETQYFGPGTRLLVL.

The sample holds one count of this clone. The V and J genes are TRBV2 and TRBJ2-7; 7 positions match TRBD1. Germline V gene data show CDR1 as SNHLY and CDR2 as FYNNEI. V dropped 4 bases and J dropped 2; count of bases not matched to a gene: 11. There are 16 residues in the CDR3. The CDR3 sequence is CASSGDRVYLTYEQYF. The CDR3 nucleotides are TGTGCCAGCAGTGGTGACAGGGTTTACCTAACCTACGAGCAGTACTTC.

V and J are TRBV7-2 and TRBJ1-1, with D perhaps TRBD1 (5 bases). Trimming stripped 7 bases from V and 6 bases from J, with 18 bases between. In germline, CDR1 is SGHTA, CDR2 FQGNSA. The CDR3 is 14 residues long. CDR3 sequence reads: CASTQGEGVSEAFF. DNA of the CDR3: TGTGCCAGCACCCAAGGGGAGGGCGTCTCTGAAGCTTTCTTT.

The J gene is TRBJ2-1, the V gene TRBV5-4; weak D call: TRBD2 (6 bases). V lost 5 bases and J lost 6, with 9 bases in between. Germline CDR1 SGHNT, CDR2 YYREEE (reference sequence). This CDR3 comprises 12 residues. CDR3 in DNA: TGTGCCAGCAGTGGAGGGGCCAATGAGCAGTTCTTC. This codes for CASSGGANEQFF.

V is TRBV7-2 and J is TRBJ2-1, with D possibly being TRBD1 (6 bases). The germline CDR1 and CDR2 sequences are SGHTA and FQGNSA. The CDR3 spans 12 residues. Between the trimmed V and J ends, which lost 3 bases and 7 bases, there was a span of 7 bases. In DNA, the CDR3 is TGTGCCAGCAGCTTGCAGGGGAATGAGCAGTTCTTC. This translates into CASSLQGNEQFF.

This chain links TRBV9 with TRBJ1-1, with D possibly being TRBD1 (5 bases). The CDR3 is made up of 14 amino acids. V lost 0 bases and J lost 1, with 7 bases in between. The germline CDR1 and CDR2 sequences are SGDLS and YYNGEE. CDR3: CASSVGRGNTEAFF. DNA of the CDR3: TGTGCCAGCAGCGTAGGTAGGGGGAACACTGAAGCTTTCTTT.

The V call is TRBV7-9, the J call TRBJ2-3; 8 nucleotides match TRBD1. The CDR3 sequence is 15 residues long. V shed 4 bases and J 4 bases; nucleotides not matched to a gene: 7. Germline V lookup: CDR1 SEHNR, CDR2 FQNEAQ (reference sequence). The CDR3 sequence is CASSSTGDGSDTQYF. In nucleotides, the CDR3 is TGTGCCAGCAGCTCGACAGGGGACGGTTCAGATACGCAGTATTTT.

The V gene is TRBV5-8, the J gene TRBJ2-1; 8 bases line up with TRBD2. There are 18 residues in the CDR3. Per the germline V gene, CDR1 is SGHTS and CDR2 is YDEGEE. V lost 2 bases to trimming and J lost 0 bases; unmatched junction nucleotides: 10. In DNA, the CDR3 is TGTGCCAGCAGCTTAGGGGCGGGGGGCCCGAGCTCCTACAATGAGCAGTTCTTC. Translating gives CASSLGAGGPSSYNEQFF.

CDR3 DNA: TGCGCCAGCAGCCAAGAATTCGACAGGGATCAGCCCCAGCATTTT. Protein: CASSQEFDRDQPQHF. The chain is built from TRBV4-3 and TRBJ1-5, with TRBD1 matching over 7 bases. The germline gives CDR1 LGHNA, CDR2 YSLEER. The CDR3 covers 15 residues. Trimming cost V 0 bases and J 5 bases; bases outside gene matches: 4.

CDR3 amino acids: CASRLTIRGAGELFF. Written as DNA, the CDR3 is TGTGCCAGCAGGCTCACCATCCGGGGTGCCGGGGAGCTGTTTTTT. This chain uses TRBV27 with TRBJ2-2, with D perhaps TRBD2 (5 bases). Germline CDR1 MNHEY, CDR2 SMNVEV (reference sequence). V lost 6 bases and J 6 bases, leaving 17 bases between the germline ends. The CDR3 has 15 residues.

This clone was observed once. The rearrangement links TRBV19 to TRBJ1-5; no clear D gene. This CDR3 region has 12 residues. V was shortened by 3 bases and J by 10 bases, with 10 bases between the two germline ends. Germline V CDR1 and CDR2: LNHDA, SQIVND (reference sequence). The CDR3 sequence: CASSMDGPPQHF. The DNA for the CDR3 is TGTGCCAGTAGTATGGATGGGCCTCCCCAGCATTTT.

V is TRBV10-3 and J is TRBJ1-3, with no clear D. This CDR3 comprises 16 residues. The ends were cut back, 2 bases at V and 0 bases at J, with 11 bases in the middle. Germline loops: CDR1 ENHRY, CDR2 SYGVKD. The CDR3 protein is CAISERGTFSGNTIYF. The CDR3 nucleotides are TGTGCCATCAGTGAGCGGGGAACCTTCTCTGGAAACACCATATATTTT.

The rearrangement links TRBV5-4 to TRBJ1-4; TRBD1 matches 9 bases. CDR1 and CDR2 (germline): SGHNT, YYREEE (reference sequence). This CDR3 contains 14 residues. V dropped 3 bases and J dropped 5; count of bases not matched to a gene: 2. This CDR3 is CASSWGTGNEKLFF. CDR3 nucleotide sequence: TGTGCCAGCAGCTGGGGGACAGGGAATGAAAAACTGTTTTTT.

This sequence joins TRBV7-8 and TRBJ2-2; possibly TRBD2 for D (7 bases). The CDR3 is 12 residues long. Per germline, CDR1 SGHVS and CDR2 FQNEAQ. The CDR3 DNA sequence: TGTGCGGGGGGGCCGAACACCGGGGAGCTGTTTTTT. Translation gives CAGGPNTGELFF.

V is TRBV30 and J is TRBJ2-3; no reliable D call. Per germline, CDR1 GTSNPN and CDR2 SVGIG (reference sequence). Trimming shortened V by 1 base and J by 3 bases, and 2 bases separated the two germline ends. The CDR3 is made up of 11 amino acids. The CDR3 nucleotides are TGTGCCTGGAGTGCGACAGATACGCAGTATTTT. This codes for CAWSATDTQYF. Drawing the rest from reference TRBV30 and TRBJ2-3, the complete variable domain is SQTIHQWPATLVQPVGSPLSLECTVEGTSNPNLYWYRQAAGRGLQLLFYSVGIGQISSEVPQNLSASRPQDRQFILSSKKLLLSDSGFYLCAWSATDTQYFGPGTRLTVL.